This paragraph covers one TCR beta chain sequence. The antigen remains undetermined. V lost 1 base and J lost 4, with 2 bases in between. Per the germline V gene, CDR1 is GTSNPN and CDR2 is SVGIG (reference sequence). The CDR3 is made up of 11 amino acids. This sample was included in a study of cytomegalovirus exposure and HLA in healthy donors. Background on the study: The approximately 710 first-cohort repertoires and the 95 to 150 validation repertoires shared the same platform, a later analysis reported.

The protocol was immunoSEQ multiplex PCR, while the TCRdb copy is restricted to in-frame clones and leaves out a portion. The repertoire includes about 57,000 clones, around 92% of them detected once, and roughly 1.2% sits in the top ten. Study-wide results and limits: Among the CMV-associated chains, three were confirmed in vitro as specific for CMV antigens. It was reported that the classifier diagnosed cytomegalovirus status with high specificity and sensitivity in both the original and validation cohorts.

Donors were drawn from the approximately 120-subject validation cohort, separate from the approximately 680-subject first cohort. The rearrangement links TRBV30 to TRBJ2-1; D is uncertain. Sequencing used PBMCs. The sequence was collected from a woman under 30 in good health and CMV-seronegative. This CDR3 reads CAWSAYNEQFF. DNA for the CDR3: TGTGCCTGGAGTGCGTACAATGAGCAGTTCTTC. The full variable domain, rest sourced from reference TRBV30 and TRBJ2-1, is SQTIHQWPATLVQPVGSPLSLECTVEGTSNPNLYWYRQAAGRGLQLLFYSVGIGQISSEVPQNLSASRPQDRQFILSSKKLLLSDSGFYLCAWSAYNEQFFGPGTRLTVL.